This passage covers 8 T cell receptor beta chains from one sample sequenced in a study of spatial heterogeneity in lung cancer. Time point meaning: sample taken at primary tumor resection. TCRdb redid the calling of the 5' RACE reads with MiXCR, one entry per CDR3 protein. The sample includes approximately 40,000 distinct CDR3 sequences, about 5% of them seen just once. Sequenced material: PBMCs, taken at surgery. The receptors come from a female donor with early-stage non-small cell lung cancer.

This clonotype appeared many times. The chain couples TRBV3-1 to TRBJ2-7; 12 positions agree with TRBD2. Germline V lookup: CDR1 LGHDT, CDR2 YNNKEL (reference sequence). The V segment lost 4 bases and the J segment 6 bases; nucleotides outside the gene matches: 7. The CDR3 loop spans 15 amino acids. The CDR3: CASSPGLAGWGEQYF. The CDR3 nucleotides are TGTGCCAGCAGCCCAGGACTAGCGGGGTGGGGCGAGCAGTACTTC.

This clonotype is medium-sized. The gene calls are TRBV28 and TRBJ2-3; TRBD2 matches at 14 bases. Looked up from germline, CDR1 is MDHEN and CDR2 is SYDVKM. The length of the CDR3 is 19 residues. V gave up 4 bases and J gave up 2 bases; unmatched junction bases: 11. CDR3: CASSSPRLAGGSYTDTQYF. In DNA, the CDR3 is TGTGCCAGCAGTTCTCCCCGACTAGCGGGGGGGTCCTACACAGATACGCAGTATTTT.

This clonotype has ten or more counts. This chain connects TRBV19 to TRBJ1-5; 9 nucleotides align to TRBD1. This CDR3 comprises 15 residues. V was clipped by 3 bases and J by 4 bases; unmatched bases: 4. Germline CDR1 LNHDA, CDR2 SQIVND (reference sequence). Here the CDR3 reads CASSMEQGANQPQHF. The CDR3 DNA reads as TGTGCCAGTAGTATGGAACAGGGGGCAAATCAGCCCCAGCATTTT.

This clonotype was counted between two and nine times. The chain carries TRBV6-5 and TRBJ1-6; D is ambiguous. V was clipped by 0 bases and J by 9 bases, with 15 bases between them. There are 16 residues in the CDR3. The V gene's germline CDR1 is MNHEY and CDR2 SVGAGI. This CDR3 reads CASSYSVWGGSSPLHF. CDR3 nucleotide sequence: TGTGCCAGCAGTTACTCTGTGTGGGGAGGAAGTTCACCCCTCCACTTT.

The chain is built from TRBV6-2 or TRBV6-3 and TRBJ1-6; 7 nucleotides line up with TRBD1. The CDR3 length is 15 residues. V shed 8 bases and J 7 bases; nucleotides not matched to a gene: 11. Germline-derived CDR1 and CDR2 are MNHEY and SVGEGT. In nucleotides, the CDR3 is TGTGCCAGCCTTCTAGGACGGGACAGCAATTCACCCCTCCACTTT. Translated: CASLLGRDSNSPLHF.

This clonotype was seen at least ten times. The CDR3 is CASSEAGTGELFF. The DNA for the CDR3 is TGCGCCAGCAGTGAAGCGGGGACCGGGGAGCTGTTTTTT. This chain joins TRBV10-1 and TRBJ2-2, with 7 positions matching TRBD2. Trimming at V came to 3 bases and at J to 5 bases, leaving 0 bases not matched to a gene. The CDR3 sequence is 13 residues long. Germline lookup yields CDR1 WNHNN and CDR2 SYGVQD (reference sequence).

Ten or more counts support this clonotype. The rearrangement links TRBV7-2 to TRBJ1-3; 7 nucleotides match TRBD1. The germline gives CDR1 SGHTA, CDR2 FQGNSA. The CDR3 contains 16 residues. Losses at the gene ends were 5 bases for V and 0 bases for J; bases not matched to a gene: 7. The CDR3 DNA follows: TGTGCCAGCAGCCTGACAGGGAGCTACTCTGGAAACACCATATATTTT. It specifies CASSLTGSYSGNTIYF.

This clonotype was seen more than once but under ten times. The chain uses TRBV6-9 and TRBJ1-5; 7 bases line up with TRBD1. CDR3 length equals 16 residues. The junction had 10 bases not matched to a gene; V was cut back by 6 bases and J by 2 bases. Germline assignment: CDR1 MNHGY and CDR2 SVAAGI. The DNA of the CDR3 is TGTGCCAGCAGGATGACAGGGCGGAGGGGCAATCAGCCCCAGCATTTT. Its protein product is CASRMTGRRGNQPQHF.